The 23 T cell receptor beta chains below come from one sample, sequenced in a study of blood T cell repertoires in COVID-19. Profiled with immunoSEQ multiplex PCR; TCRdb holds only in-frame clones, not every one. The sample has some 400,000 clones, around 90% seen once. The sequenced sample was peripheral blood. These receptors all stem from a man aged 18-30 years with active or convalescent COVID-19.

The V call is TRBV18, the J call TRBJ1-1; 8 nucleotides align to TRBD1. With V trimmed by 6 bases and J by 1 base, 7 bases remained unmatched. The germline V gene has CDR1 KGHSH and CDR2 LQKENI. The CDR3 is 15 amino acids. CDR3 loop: CASSIGTGPNTEAFF. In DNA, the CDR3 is TGTGCCAGCTCGATAGGGACAGGACCGAACACTGAAGCTTTCTTT.

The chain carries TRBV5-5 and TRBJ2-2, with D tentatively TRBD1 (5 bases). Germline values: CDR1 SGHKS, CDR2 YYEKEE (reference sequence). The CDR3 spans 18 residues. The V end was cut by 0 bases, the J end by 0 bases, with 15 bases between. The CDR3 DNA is TGTGCCAGCAGCTTGGTGGGCAGGACCAGGGCGAACACCGGGGAGCTGTTTTTT. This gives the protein CASSLVGRTRANTGELFF.

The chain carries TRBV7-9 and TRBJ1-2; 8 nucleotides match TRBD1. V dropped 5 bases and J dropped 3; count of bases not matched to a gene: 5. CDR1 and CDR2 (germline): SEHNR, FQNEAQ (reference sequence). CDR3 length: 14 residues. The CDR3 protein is CASSLRGLDYGYTF. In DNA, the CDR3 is TGTGCCAGCAGCCTCAGGGGGCTTGACTATGGCTACACCTTC.

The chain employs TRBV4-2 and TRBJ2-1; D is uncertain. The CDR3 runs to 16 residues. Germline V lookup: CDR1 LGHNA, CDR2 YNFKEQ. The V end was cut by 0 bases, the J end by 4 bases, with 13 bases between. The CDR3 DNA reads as TGTGCCAGCAGCCAAGATCGCGTGGTACTGTACAATGAGCAGTTCTTC. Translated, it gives CASSQDRVVLYNEQFF.

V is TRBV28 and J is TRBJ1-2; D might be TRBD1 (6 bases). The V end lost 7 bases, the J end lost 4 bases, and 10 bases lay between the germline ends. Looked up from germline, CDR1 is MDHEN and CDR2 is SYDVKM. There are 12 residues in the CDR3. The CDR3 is CASTVDSYGYTF. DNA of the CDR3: TGTGCCAGCACCGTGGACAGCTATGGCTACACCTTC.

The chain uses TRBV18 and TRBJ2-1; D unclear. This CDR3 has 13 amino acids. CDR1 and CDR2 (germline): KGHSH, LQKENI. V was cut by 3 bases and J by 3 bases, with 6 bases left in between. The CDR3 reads CASSPSHYNEQFF. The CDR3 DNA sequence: TGTGCCAGCTCACCCTCACACTACAATGAGCAGTTCTTC.

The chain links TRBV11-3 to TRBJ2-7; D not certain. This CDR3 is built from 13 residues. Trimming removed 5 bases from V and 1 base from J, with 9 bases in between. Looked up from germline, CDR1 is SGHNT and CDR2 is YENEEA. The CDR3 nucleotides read TGTGCCAGCAGCACAACCAATTCCTACGAGCAGTACTTC. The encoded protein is CASSTTNSYEQYF.

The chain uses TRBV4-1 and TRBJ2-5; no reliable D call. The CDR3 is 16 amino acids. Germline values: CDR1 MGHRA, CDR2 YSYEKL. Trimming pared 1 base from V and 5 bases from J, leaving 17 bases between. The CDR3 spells CASSQAVQQPGETQYF. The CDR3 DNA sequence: TGCGCCAGCAGCCAAGCCGTACAACAGCCTGGCGAGACCCAGTACTTC.

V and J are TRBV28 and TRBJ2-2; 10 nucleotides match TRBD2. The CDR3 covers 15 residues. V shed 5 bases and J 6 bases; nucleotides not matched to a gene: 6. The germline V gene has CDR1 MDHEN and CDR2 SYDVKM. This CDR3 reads CASSQTSGYPGELFF. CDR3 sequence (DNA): TGTGCCAGCAGTCAGACTAGCGGGTACCCCGGGGAGCTGTTTTTT.

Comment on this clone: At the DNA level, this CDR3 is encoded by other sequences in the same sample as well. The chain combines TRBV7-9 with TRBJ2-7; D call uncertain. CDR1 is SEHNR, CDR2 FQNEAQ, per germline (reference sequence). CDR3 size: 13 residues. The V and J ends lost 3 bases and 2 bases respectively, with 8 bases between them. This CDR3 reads CASSLGSTYEQYF. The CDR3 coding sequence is TGTGCCAGCAGCTTGGGCTCTACCTACGAGCAGTACTTC.

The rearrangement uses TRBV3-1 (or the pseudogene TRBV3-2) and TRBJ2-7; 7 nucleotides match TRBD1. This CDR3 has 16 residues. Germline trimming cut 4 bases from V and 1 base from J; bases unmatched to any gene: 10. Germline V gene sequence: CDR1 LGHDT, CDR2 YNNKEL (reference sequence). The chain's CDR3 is CASSRRQGSSSYEQYF. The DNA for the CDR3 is TGTGCCAGCAGCCGTAGACAGGGATCAAGTTCCTACGAGCAGTACTTC.

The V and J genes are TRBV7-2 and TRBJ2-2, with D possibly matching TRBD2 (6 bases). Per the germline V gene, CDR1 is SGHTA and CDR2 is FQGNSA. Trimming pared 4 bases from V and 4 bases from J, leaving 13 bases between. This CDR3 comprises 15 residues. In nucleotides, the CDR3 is TGTGCCAGCAGCTCCGCGGGAACTAGCACCGGGGAGCTGTTTTTT. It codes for CASSSAGTSTGELFF.

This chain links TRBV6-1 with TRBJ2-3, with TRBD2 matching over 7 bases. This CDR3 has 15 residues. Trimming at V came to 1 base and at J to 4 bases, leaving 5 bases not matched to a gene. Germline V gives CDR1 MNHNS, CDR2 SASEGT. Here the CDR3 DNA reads TGTGCCAGCAGTGAAGAGGGGAGGGCGGCAGATACGCAGTATTTT. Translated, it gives CASSEEGRAADTQYF.

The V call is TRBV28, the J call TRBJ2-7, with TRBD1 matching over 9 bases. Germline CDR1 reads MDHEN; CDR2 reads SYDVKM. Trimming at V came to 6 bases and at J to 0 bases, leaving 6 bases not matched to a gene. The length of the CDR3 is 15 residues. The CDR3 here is CASRTGGASSYEQYF. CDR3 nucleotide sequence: TGTGCCAGCAGAACAGGGGGCGCCTCCTCCTACGAGCAGTACTTC.

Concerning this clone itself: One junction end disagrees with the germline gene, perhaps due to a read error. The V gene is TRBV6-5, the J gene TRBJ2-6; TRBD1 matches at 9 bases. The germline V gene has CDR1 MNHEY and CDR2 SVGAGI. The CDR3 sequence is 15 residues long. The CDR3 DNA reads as TGTGCCAGCAGTAGGACAGGGGTTGGGGCCAACGTGCTGACTTTC. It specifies CASSRTGVGANVLTF.

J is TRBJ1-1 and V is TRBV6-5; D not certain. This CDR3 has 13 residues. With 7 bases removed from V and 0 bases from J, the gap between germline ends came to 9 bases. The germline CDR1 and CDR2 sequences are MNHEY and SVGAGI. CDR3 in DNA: TGTGCCAGCAATTCCTCTATGAACACTGAAGCTTTCTTT. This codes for CASNSSMNTEAFF.

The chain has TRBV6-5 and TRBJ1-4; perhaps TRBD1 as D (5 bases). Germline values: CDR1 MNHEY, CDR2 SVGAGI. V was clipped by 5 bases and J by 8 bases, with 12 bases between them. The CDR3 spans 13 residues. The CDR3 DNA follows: TGTGCCAGCAGTCGGATAACAGGCGAAAAACTGTTTTTT. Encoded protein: CASSRITGEKLFF.

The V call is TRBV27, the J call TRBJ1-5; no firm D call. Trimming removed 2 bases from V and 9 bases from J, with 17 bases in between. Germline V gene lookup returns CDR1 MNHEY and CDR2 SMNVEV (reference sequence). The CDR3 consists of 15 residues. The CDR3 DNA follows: TGTGCCAGCAGTTTAGGCGCAGGCCCCAGGTCGCCCCAGCATTTT. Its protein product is CASSLGAGPRSPQHF.

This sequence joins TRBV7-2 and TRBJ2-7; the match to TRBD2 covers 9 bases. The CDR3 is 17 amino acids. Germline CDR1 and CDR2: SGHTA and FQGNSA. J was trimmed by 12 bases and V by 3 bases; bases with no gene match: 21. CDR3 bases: TGTGCCAGCAGCTTGTGGGTGTGGGAAGGGACTAGCAGAGGGCTGTACTTC. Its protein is CASSLWVWEGTSRGLYF.

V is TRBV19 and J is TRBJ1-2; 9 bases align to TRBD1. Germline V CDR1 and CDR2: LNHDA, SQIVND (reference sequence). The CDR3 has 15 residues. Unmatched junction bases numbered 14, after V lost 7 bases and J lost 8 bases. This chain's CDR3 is CASTQGDREMFGYTF. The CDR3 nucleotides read TGTGCCAGTACCCAAGGGGACAGGGAGATGTTCGGCTACACCTTC.

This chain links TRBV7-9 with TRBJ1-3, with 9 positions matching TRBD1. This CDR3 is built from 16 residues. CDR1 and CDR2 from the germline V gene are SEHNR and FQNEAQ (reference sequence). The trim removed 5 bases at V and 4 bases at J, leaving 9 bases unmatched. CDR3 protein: CASSPTTGGSGNTIYF. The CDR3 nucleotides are TGTGCCAGCAGCCCCACGACAGGGGGGTCCGGAAACACCATATATTTT.

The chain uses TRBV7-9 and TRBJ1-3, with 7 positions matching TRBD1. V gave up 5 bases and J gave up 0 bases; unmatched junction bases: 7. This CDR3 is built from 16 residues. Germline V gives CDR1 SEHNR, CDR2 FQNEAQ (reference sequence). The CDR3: CASSTGQPSSGNTIYF. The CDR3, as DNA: TGTGCCAGCAGCACGGGACAGCCGAGCTCTGGAAACACCATATATTTT. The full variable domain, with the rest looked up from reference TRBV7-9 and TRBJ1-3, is DTGVSQNPRHKITKRGQNVTFRCDPISEHNRLYWYRQTLGQGPEFLTYFQNEAQLEKSRLLSDRFSAERPKGSFSTLEIQRTEQGDSAMYLCASSTGQPSSGNTIYFGEGSWLTVV.

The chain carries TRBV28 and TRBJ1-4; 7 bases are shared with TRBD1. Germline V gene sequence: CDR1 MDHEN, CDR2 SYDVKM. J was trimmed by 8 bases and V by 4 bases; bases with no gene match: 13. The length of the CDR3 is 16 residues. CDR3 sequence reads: CASSSGSGQKREKLFF. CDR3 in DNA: TGTGCCAGCAGTTCTGGGTCGGGACAGAAGCGGGAAAAACTGTTTTTT. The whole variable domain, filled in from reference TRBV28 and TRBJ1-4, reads DVKVTQSSRYLVKRTGEKVFLECVQDMDHENMFWYRQDPGLGLRLIYFSYDVKMKEKGDIPEGYSVSREKKERFSLILESASTNQTSMYLCASSSGSGQKREKLFFGSGTQLSVL.